This T cell receptor beta chain emerged from a study of blood T cell repertoires in COVID-19. Participant ages covered 18 to 89 years across about 25 US areas. V dropped 8 bases and J dropped 1 base, with 11 bases sitting between them. CDR1 is MDHEN and CDR2 is SYDVKM in the germline V gene. The length of the CDR3 is 13 residues. Assay: immunoSEQ multiplex PCR; the TCRdb copy retains only in-frame clones and omits some. The sample includes about 170,000 clones, around 78% seen only once; the top ten take approximately 4.7%. What was sequenced was PBMCs or T cells enriched from blood (not recorded which). The receptor's source is a woman in her forties or fifties who had recovered from COVID-19. J is TRBJ2-5 and V is TRBV28; D unresolved. This CDR3 is CASQDNFQETQYF. The CDR3 region has the DNA TGTGCCAGCCAAGACAATTTCCAAGAGACCCAGTACTTC.